The 26 T cell receptor beta chains in this list originate from one sample, sequenced in a study of OX40 agonist ivuxolimab in advanced cancers. Profiling relied on immunoSEQ multiplex PCR, and the TCRdb table lists in-frame clones only, not all of them. The sample has roughly 76,000 clones; around nine tenths are singletons. The sample was CD4+ or CD8+ T cells sorted from blood, taken in a trial of the OX40 agonist ivuxolimab. These receptors were taken from an adult with an advanced solid tumor such as melanoma, head and neck, liver or kidney cancer.

The J gene is TRBJ2-1, the V gene TRBV11-2, with 9 nucleotides matching TRBD2. Looked up from germline, CDR1 is SGHAT and CDR2 is FQNNGV. The CDR3 runs to 15 residues. Germline trimming cut 6 bases from V and 7 bases from J; bases unmatched to any gene: 10. CDR3 in DNA: TGTGCCAGCAGTAATAGCGGGAGTATGGGTAATGAGCAGTTCTTC. Translating it yields CASSNSGSMGNEQFF.

This clone was seen a single time. CDR3: CASSSSLAGVWADTQYF. The DNA for the CDR3 is TGTGCCAGCAGCTCCTCCTTAGCGGGAGTGTGGGCAGATACGCAGTATTTT. The genes are TRBV5-5 and TRBJ2-3, with 9 positions matching TRBD2. Germline-derived CDR1 and CDR2 are SGHKS and YYEKEE (reference sequence). Trimming at V came to 3 bases and at J to 4 bases, leaving 12 bases not matched to a gene. The CDR3 totals 17 residues. The whole variable domain, filled in from reference TRBV5-5 and TRBJ2-3, reads DAGVTQSPTHLIKTRGQQVTLRCSPISGHKSVSWYQQVLGQGPQFIFQYYEKEERGRGNFPDRFSARQFPNYSSELNVNALLLGDSALYLCASSSSLAGVWADTQYFGPGTRLTVL.

V usage is TRBV9 and J usage is TRBJ2-3; TRBD2 aligns across 7 bases. The ends lost 0 bases at V and 0 bases at J; junction bases unmatched: 4. Looked up from germline, CDR1 is SGDLS and CDR2 is YYNGEE. The CDR3 totals 16 residues. The CDR3 bases are TGTGCCAGCAGCGTAGGGGCGGGAGCTAGCACAGATACGCAGTATTTT. This codes for CASSVGAGASTDTQYF. Supplemented by reference TRBV9 and TRBJ2-3, the full variable domain reads DSGVTQTPKHLITATGQRVTLRCSPRSGDLSVYWYQQSLDQGLQFLIQYYNGEERAKGNILERFSAQQFPDLHSELNLSSLELGDSALYFCASSVGAGASTDTQYFGPGTRLTVL.

Only one count was recorded for this clone. This chain joins TRBV30 and TRBJ2-7; 7 bases map to TRBD2. The CDR3 has 11 amino acids. In germline, CDR1 is GTSNPN, CDR2 SVGIG (reference sequence). V gave up 1 base and J gave up 12 bases; unmatched junction bases: 6. The CDR3 sequence: CAWSGGRGVYF. CDR3 nucleotides: TGTGCCTGGAGTGGTGGTCGGGGGGTGTACTTC.

The CDR3 reads CASRTQGGEYGKLFF. The CDR3 region has the DNA TGTGCCAGTAGGACCCAGGGCGGCGAGTACGGAAAACTGTTTTTT. This rearrangement joins TRBV19 to TRBJ1-4, with D perhaps TRBD1 (5 bases). The CDR3 sequence is 15 residues long. Deletions cut 6 bases from V and 10 bases from J, with 21 bases between. The germline V gene encodes CDR1 LNHDA and CDR2 SQIVND (reference sequence). The whole variable domain, remainder taken from reference TRBV19 and TRBJ1-4, is DGGITQSPKYLFRKEGQNVTLSCEQNLNHDAMYWYRQDPGQGLRLIYYSQIVNDFQKGDIAEGYSVSREKKESFPLTVTSAQKNPTAFYLCASRTQGGEYGKLFFGSGTQLSVL.

The chain combines TRBV27 with TRBJ2-6, with D tentatively TRBD1 (6 bases). V was cut by 7 bases and J by 0 bases, with 10 bases left in between. The CDR3 loop spans 15 amino acids. The V gene's germline CDR1 is MNHEY and CDR2 SMNVEV (reference sequence). The CDR3 sequence: CASTGQYSGANVLTF. The CDR3, as DNA: TGTGCCAGCACTGGACAGTACTCTGGGGCCAACGTCCTGACTTTC.

This clone was seen a single time. The chain combines TRBV30 with TRBJ2-2; 12 bases are a match to TRBD2. Trimming at V came to 4 bases and at J to 7 bases, leaving 13 bases not matched to a gene. This CDR3 contains 17 residues. The germline V gene encodes CDR1 GTSNPN and CDR2 SVGIG (reference sequence). Here the CDR3 DNA reads TGTGCCTGGAAAGGGCTAGCGGGAGGGCCTTGGGGCGGGGAGCTGTTTTTT. This translates into CAWKGLAGGPWGGELFF.

The chain employs TRBV19 and TRBJ2-3, with D uncertain. CDR1 is LNHDA, CDR2 SQIVND, per germline (reference sequence). V lost 7 bases, J lost 2 bases, and 22 bases lay in between. This CDR3 spans 17 amino acids. The CDR3 sequence: CASTARIAGPLTDTQYF. The CDR3 DNA reads TGTGCCAGTACCGCCCGGATTGCCGGTCCCCTCACAGATACGCAGTATTTT.

The V call is TRBV5-1, the J call TRBJ2-3; no reliable D call. This CDR3 spans 15 amino acids. The germline V and J ends were trimmed by 7 bases and 1 base, with 16 bases remaining between them. Germline loops: CDR1 SGHRS, CDR2 YFSETQ. In DNA, the CDR3 is TGCGCCAGCGCCCCCAGTGCTTCAGGCACAGATACGCAGTATTTT. Its translation: CASAPSASGTDTQYF.

The rearrangement uses TRBV5-1 and TRBJ1-3; TRBD1 aligns across 7 bases. The V segment lost 4 bases and the J segment 0 bases; nucleotides outside the gene matches: 4. This CDR3 region has 15 residues. Germline CDR1 SGHRS, CDR2 YFSETQ. The DNA for the CDR3 is TGCGCCAGCAGCATGGGACAGTCCTCTGGAAACACCATATATTTT. It codes for CASSMGQSSGNTIYF.

This clone was detected only a few times. The chain uses TRBV5-1 and TRBJ2-2, with 7 bases identical to TRBD2. This CDR3 comprises 14 residues. The V segment lost 9 bases and the J segment 7 bases; nucleotides outside the gene matches: 12. The germline V gene has CDR1 SGHRS and CDR2 YFSETQ. CDR3 amino acids: CATSKRDINGELFF. The CDR3 nucleotides read TGCGCCACCTCAAAGCGGGATATAAACGGGGAGCTGTTTTTT. The whole variable domain, filled in from reference TRBV5-1 and TRBJ2-2, reads KAGVTQTPRYLIKTRGQQVTLSCSPISGHRSVSWYQQTPGQGLQFLFEYFSETQRNKGNFPGRFSGRQFSNSRSEMNVSTLELGDSALYLCATSKRDINGELFFGEGSRLTVL.

CDR3 in DNA: TGTGCCAGCTCACCGACGCGAGGGTTGGGGAGCACAGATACGCAGTATTTT. This sequence encodes CASSPTRGLGSTDTQYF. V is TRBV18 and J is TRBJ2-3, with D possibly TRBD2 on 5 matching bases. V was cut by 3 bases and J by 0 bases, with 16 bases left in between. The CDR3 has 17 amino acids. CDR1 KGHSH and CDR2 LQKENI come from the germline V gene. Using reference TRBV18 and TRBJ2-3 for the parts outside the CDR3, the full variable domain is NAGVMQNPRHLVRRRGQEARLRCSPMKGHSHVYWYRQLPEEGLKFMVYLQKENIIDESGMPKERFSAEFPKEGPSILRIQQVVRGDSAAYFCASSPTRGLGSTDTQYFGPGTRLTVL.

V usage is TRBV30 and J usage is TRBJ2-4, with TRBD2 identical over 14 bases. The CDR3 runs to 16 residues. With 4 bases clipped from V and 9 bases from J, the junction kept 11 bases outside the gene matches. Germline CDR1 reads GTSNPN; CDR2 reads SVGIG (reference sequence). This CDR3 reads CAWTPAVGTSGSIQYF. CDR3 bases: TGTGCCTGGACCCCCGCCGTCGGGACTAGCGGGAGCATTCAGTACTTC.

The V gene is TRBV28, the J gene TRBJ2-7, with TRBD2 identical over 13 bases. With V trimmed by 4 bases and J by 2 bases, 5 bases remained unmatched. CDR1 is MDHEN and CDR2 is SYDVKM in the germline V gene. The CDR3 length is 16 residues. CDR3 residues: CASSSSGTSGTYEQYF. Written as DNA, the CDR3 is TGTGCCAGCAGTTCCTCGGGGACTAGCGGGACCTACGAGCAGTACTTC.

Only a few counts were recorded for this clone. The chain uses TRBV5-1 and TRBJ2-6; D perhaps matches TRBD1 (5 bases). Trimming shortened V by 2 bases and J by 0 bases, and 12 bases separated the two germline ends. Germline-derived CDR1 and CDR2 are SGHRS and YFSETQ. CDR3 length equals 17 residues. CDR3 sequence (DNA): TGCGCCAGCAGCTTTGGAACAGGTGTCTCTGGGGCCAACGTCCTGACTTTC. This codes for CASSFGTGVSGANVLTF.

This clone appeared a single time. J is TRBJ2-1 and V is TRBV6-5; 7 bases agree with TRBD2. In germline, CDR1 is MNHEY, CDR2 SVGAGI. Trimming cost V 4 bases and J 3 bases; bases outside gene matches: 6. This CDR3 comprises 15 residues. The CDR3 reads CASSWEGPFYNEQFF. For the CDR3, the DNA is TGTGCCAGCAGTTGGGAGGGGCCCTTCTACAATGAGCAGTTCTTC.

V usage is TRBV2 and J usage is TRBJ2-5; TRBD2 matches 12 bases. Trimming at V came to 6 bases and at J to 6 bases, leaving 11 bases not matched to a gene. Germline V lookup: CDR1 SNHLY, CDR2 FYNNEI. The CDR3 sequence is 16 residues long. The CDR3 loop is CASRVLAGGPVKTQYF. For the CDR3, the DNA is TGTGCCAGCAGGGTTCTAGCGGGAGGGCCTGTGAAGACCCAGTACTTC.

This chain connects TRBV18 to TRBJ2-1; 9 positions match TRBD1. J was trimmed by 7 bases and V by 4 bases; bases with no gene match: 5. The CDR3 is made up of 14 amino acids. Germline CDR1 KGHSH, CDR2 LQKENI. CDR3 sequence reads: CASSLTGGSNEQFF. The CDR3 bases are TGTGCCAGCTCACTAACAGGGGGCTCAAATGAGCAGTTCTTC.

This clone was detected only a few times. This chain connects TRBV27 to TRBJ2-3; 7 nucleotides align to TRBD1. After removal of 2 bases from V and 5 bases from J, the junction contained 4 bases not matched to a gene. CDR1 is MNHEY, CDR2 SMNVEV, per germline (reference sequence). The CDR3 spans 14 residues. The CDR3 region has the DNA TGTGCCAGCAGTTTACAGGGGGTTAAAGATACGCAGTATTTT. Its protein product is CASSLQGVKDTQYF.

The chain couples TRBV2 to TRBJ2-7; the D is unclear. With 8 bases removed from V and 5 bases from J, the gap between germline ends came to 4 bases. Per germline, CDR1 SNHLY and CDR2 FYNNEI. The CDR3 is 9 amino acids. CDR3: CASPDEQYF. CDR3 DNA sequence: TGTGCCAGCCCGGACGAGCAGTACTTC.

A note on this clone: Mismatch with germline at one junction end may stem from a read error. The chain uses TRBV27 and TRBJ2-1; 9 nucleotides align to TRBD1. The V gene's germline CDR1 is MNHEY and CDR2 SMNVEV (reference sequence). CDR3 size: 11 residues. The CDR3 sequence is CASSRTGDLIF. The CDR3 DNA sequence: TGTGCCAGCAGTCGGACAGGGGACTTGATCTTC.

Only a few counts were recorded for this clone. The genes are TRBV4-1 and TRBJ2-3; TRBD2 matches 10 bases. Germline V lookup: CDR1 MGHRA, CDR2 YSYEKL. The CDR3 is 14 amino acids. V lost 4 bases, J lost 5 bases, and 3 bases stayed unmatched. The CDR3 spells CASSRLAGVDTQYF. DNA of the CDR3: TGCGCCAGCAGCCGTCTAGCGGGAGTAGATACGCAGTATTTT.

This clone appeared once. This chain connects TRBV7-6 to TRBJ2-5; 8 bases map to TRBD1. Trimming removed 4 bases from V and 4 bases from J; junction bases left unmatched: 8. Germline CDR1 and CDR2: SGHVS and FNYEAQ. CDR3 size: 15 residues. This CDR3 is CASSYGQGGTETQYF. In DNA, the CDR3 is TGTGCCAGCAGCTACGGACAGGGAGGAACAGAGACCCAGTACTTC.

This chain uses TRBV9 with TRBJ2-3; the D gene is possibly TRBD2 (6 bases). From germline, CDR1 is SGDLS and CDR2 YYNGEE. V was cut by 2 bases and J by 4 bases, with 14 bases left in between. This CDR3 is built from 15 residues. In DNA, the CDR3 is TGTGCCAGCAGCGTCTTCGGCGGGACGGCAGATACGCAGTATTTT. The encoded protein is CASSVFGGTADTQYF.

As concerns this clone: The same CDR3 arises from other DNA sequences in this sample as well. This chain uses TRBV18 with TRBJ2-7, with 8 bases matching TRBD1. The trim removed 0 bases at V and 2 bases at J, leaving 3 bases unmatched. CDR1 is KGHSH and CDR2 is LQKENI in the germline V gene. The CDR3 sequence is 15 residues long. The CDR3 coding sequence is TGTGCCAGCTCACCACCGGCAGGGGGCCCCTACGAGCAGTACTTC. Translating gives CASSPPAGGPYEQYF.

V usage is TRBV6-1 and J usage is TRBJ1-1; possibly TRBD1 for D (5 bases). Per the germline V gene, CDR1 is MNHNS and CDR2 is SASEGT. CDR3 size: 13 residues. V was cut by 6 bases and J by 11 bases, with 19 bases left in between. The chain's CDR3 is CASSPFPGSNAFF. The CDR3 nucleotides read TGTGCCAGCAGCCCATTTCCAGGGTCTAACGCTTTCTTT.